Listed below are T cell receptor beta chains from one sample, sequenced in a study of T-cell reconstitution after alpha-beta-depleted transplantation in children. Using its own MiXCR run on the PCR reads, TCRdb lists one record per CDR3 protein. The sample shows 230,000 or so distinct CDR3 sequences, 9.7% of them seen only once. This specimen consisted of PBMCs from the stem cell graft donor, obtained from the stem cell graft. The receptors here all came from a human donor who donated a stem cell graft to a child with SCID. CDR3s include the opening cysteine and the closing phenylalanine or tryptophan.

TRBJ2-3 TRBV18 15 CASSPNRAGTDTQYF
TRBJ1-2 TRBV5-1 14 CASSLAHGGRGYTF
TRBJ1-1 TRBV5-1 14 CASSLGAENTEAFF
TRBJ1-4 TRBV7-2 15 CARNLARGTNEKLFF
TRBJ1-1 TRBV7-2 12 CASSSHRVAAFF
TRBJ1-4 TRBV6-5 14 CASGRQLTNEKLFF
TRBJ2-7 TRBV15 19 CATSRDSSQPFPLVYEQYF
TRBJ2-6 TRBV11-2 17 CASSLRTGGSGANVLTF
TRBJ1-1 TRBV20-1 15 CSARPELRLNTEAFF
TRBJ2-2 TRBV20-1 12 CSASSSTGELFF
TRBJ1-5 TRBV6-1 16 CASSEFGRASNQPQHF
TRBJ2-5 TRBV28 14 CASSLGGVQETQYF
TRBJ1-1 TRBV20-1 14 CSAWEAGGPAEAFF
TRBJ2-3 TRBV7-2 13 CASSERRASTQYF
TRBJ1-2 TRBV5-6 16 CASQTFGFAVIYGYTF
TRBJ2-5 TRBV5-5 12 CASRRLQETQYF
TRBJ2-1 TRBV20-1 13 CSARAGAHNEQFF
TRBJ2-7 TRBV20-1 14 CSATTWGRGYEQYF
TRBJ2-2 TRBV7-7 14 CASSSQDNTGELFF
TRBJ1-6 TRBV7-2 15 CASTPYQGRDSPLHF
TRBJ1-1 TRBV5-4 13 CASSPNRAAEAFF
TRBJ1-4 TRBV7-2 14 CASRSTGGDEKLFF
TRBJ1-5 TRBV7-3 18 CASSLTLFPVPSNQPQHF
TRBJ1-6 TRBV20-1 16 CSARDEGSSYNSPLHF
TRBJ2-1 TRBV12-3/TRBV12-4 16 CASSRGTGGRASEQFF
TRBJ2-1 TRBV2 16 CASSEALSGGHNEQFF
TRBJ2-7 TRBV4-2 15 CASSQDEGGTYEQYF
TRBJ2-5 TRBV20-1 13 CSAGSGHQETQYF
TRBJ1-2 TRBV20-1 13 CSARPGSIYGYTF
TRBJ1-2 TRBV20-1 13 CSARVGGRVGYTF
TRBJ2-7 TRBV5-1 16 CASSLAPGQGSYEQYF
TRBJ2-7 TRBV20-1 13 CSARDLVIYEQYF
TRBJ2-7 TRBV5-6 13 CASSVTGSHEQYF
TRBJ2-2 TRBV11-2 14 CASSLGGGAGELFF
TRBJ2-2 TRBV20-1 14 CSARPAGGAGELFF
TRBJ1-1 TRBV12-3/TRBV12-4 18 CTSSPRTDRGRRNTEAFF
TRBJ2-1 TRBV5-1 13 CASRTGVYNEQFF
TRBJ1-6 TRBV6-5 15 CASSYSYRGDSPLHF
TRBJ2-3 TRBV7-8 20 CASSSPQPGGQSRATDTQYF
TRBJ1-2 TRBV20-1 13 CSARRGINYGYTF
TRBJ2-1 TRBV5-5 18 CASSLDPSGLGLYNEQFF
TRBJ2-5 TRBV7-8 14 CASSRSSGEETQYF
TRBJ1-2 TRBV20-1 14 CSAPRGGGNYGYTF
TRBJ2-7 TRBV10-2 15 CATEKAGTYSYEQYF
TRBJ1-5 TRBV5-1 14 CASSPGQENQPQHF
TRBJ2-7 TRBV4-1 15 CASSQTVGAQYEQYF
TRBJ2-7 TRBV20-1 14 CSAARLAGGYEQYF
TRBJ2-7 TRBV20-1 11 CSVTGTYEQYF
TRBJ2-7 TRBV20-1 13 CSASGLPPYEQYF
TRBJ2-3 TRBV27 15 CASSPRPLEGDTQYF
TRBJ2-3 TRBV18 17 CASSPLLLAESTDTQYF
TRBJ1-4 TRBV5-6 15 CASSLPGTGLEKLFF